Following are 14 T cell receptor beta chains from one sample sequenced in a study of early T cells in non-severe SARS-CoV-2 infection (dated by TCRdb to the early 2020s). Library generation was performed with 5' RACE. The instrument given in TCRdb is NextSeq 500. Clones were called with MiXCR by TCRdb after fastp trimmed the public reads at Q25, and only in-frame beta chains were retained. Identical CDR3 proteins give one entry, which carries the most common genes and DNA. A total of more than 75,000 distinct CDR3 sequences appear in this sample, 12% to 15% of them only once. The ten largest clonotypes hold roughly 6% of the sample. Sequenced input: whole blood. Receptor source: an adult who was a healthcare worker with PCR-confirmed SARS-CoV-2 infection or an uninfected control (not recorded which).

The CDR3 is CASSFAGAKNAEAFF. The CDR3 bases are TGTGCCAGCAGCTTCGCAGGGGCGAAAAATGCTGAAGCTTTCTTT. J is TRBJ1-1 and V is TRBV13, with TRBD1 as a possible D gene (6 bases). CDR3 length: 15 residues. The V end lost 3 bases, the J end lost 6 bases, and 17 bases lay between the germline ends. Germline CDR1 is PRHDT and CDR2 is FYEKMQ (reference sequence).

The genes are TRBV4-1 and TRBJ1-5; no clear D gene. Germline V gives CDR1 MGHRA, CDR2 YSYEKL. The V end was cut by 1 base, the J end by 2 bases, with 9 bases between. The CDR3 is 15 residues long. The CDR3 is CASSQVARGNQPQHF. In DNA, the CDR3 is TGCGCCAGCAGCCAAGTGGCAAGAGGCAATCAGCCCCAGCATTTT.

This clonotype appeared many times. The chain joins TRBV30 to TRBJ2-7; the match to TRBD1 covers 10 bases. The germline gives CDR1 GTSNPN, CDR2 SVGIG (reference sequence). After removal of 3 bases from V and 3 bases from J, the junction contained 2 bases not matched to a gene. This CDR3 region has 13 residues. The CDR3 protein is CAWRRDRGYEQYF. As DNA, the CDR3 is TGTGCCTGGAGACGGGACAGGGGCTACGAGCAGTACTTC.

This clonotype has only a few counts. J is TRBJ1-1 and V is TRBV29-1; D is undetermined. The CDR3 has 15 residues. In germline, CDR1 is SQVTM, CDR2 ANQGSEA. Trimming removed 5 bases from V and 0 bases from J, with 16 bases in between. The CDR3 reads CSVRASGHLNTEAFF. The CDR3 DNA reads TGCAGCGTTAGGGCGTCAGGCCATTTGAACACTGAAGCTTTCTTT.

The V gene is TRBV20-1, the J gene TRBJ2-6; D is ambiguous. CDR3 length: 12 residues. The V gene lost 3 bases and the J gene lost 2 bases, with 2 bases spanning the gap. In germline, CDR1 is DFQATT, CDR2 SNEGSKA (reference sequence). Here the CDR3 reads CSARTGANVLTF. For the CDR3, the DNA is TGCAGTGCTAGGACTGGGGCCAACGTCCTGACTTTC.

A few counts support this clonotype. The chain uses TRBV27 and TRBJ1-1, with TRBD1 matching over 7 bases. V was pared by 0 bases and J by 4 bases, with 5 bases of the junction left unmatched. The germline CDR1 and CDR2 sequences are MNHEY and SMNVEV (reference sequence). The CDR3 totals 15 residues. The CDR3, as DNA: TGTGCCAGCAGTTTATCGCCAGGGGGTATCACTGAAGCTTTCTTT. Its protein is CASSLSPGGITEAFF.

The chain combines TRBV28 with TRBJ2-3; D may be TRBD1 (7 bases). The CDR3 length is 13 residues. V was clipped by 9 bases and J by 2 bases, with 12 bases between them. Germline V gene data show CDR1 as MDHEN and CDR2 as SYDVKM. The CDR3 region has the DNA TGTGCCAGTGGAGGGGGCCACACAGATACGCAGTATTTT. It encodes CASGGGHTDTQYF.

This clonotype came up a few times. The chain is built from TRBV7-6 and TRBJ2-5, with D possibly TRBD1 on 6 matching bases. This CDR3 region has 14 residues. V was trimmed by 6 bases and J by 2 bases, leaving 13 bases between them. The V gene's germline CDR1 is SGHVS and CDR2 FNYEAQ. CDR3 sequence reads: CASRPDRLQETQYF. The DNA of the CDR3 is TGTGCCAGCAGACCCGACAGGCTTCAAGAGACCCAGTACTTC.

The CDR3 bases are TGCAGTGCTAGAGCGGTCGGCCAGAGTAACACCGGGGAGCTGTTTTTT. Its translation is CSARAVGQSNTGELFF. This chain joins TRBV20-1 and TRBJ2-2; no clear D gene. Germline V gene lookup returns CDR1 DFQATT and CDR2 SNEGSKA (reference sequence). Trimming took 1 base from V and 2 from J, leaving 14 bases between them. The CDR3 has 16 amino acids.

This clonotype was picked up one time. The J gene is TRBJ2-7, the V gene TRBV5-1; 8 nucleotides match TRBD1. Germline V CDR1 and CDR2: SGHRS, YFSETQ. V trimming: 2 bases; J trimming: 2 bases; junction bases outside the gene matches: 6. The CDR3 totals 15 residues. The CDR3, as DNA: TGCGCCAGCAGCTTTAGTGGACAGGGTACCTACGAGCAGTACTTC. Translation: CASSFSGQGTYEQYF.

This clonotype was counted ten times or more. The V and J genes are TRBV6-5 and TRBJ1-3; no firm D call. V dropped 1 base and J dropped 4 bases, with 11 bases sitting between them. This CDR3 is built from 15 residues. Looked up from germline, CDR1 is MNHEY and CDR2 is SVGAGI. This CDR3 reads CASSYLGNAGNTIYF. The CDR3 bases are TGTGCCAGCAGTTACTTAGGTAACGCCGGAAACACCATATATTTT.

V usage is TRBV5-1 and J usage is TRBJ2-5; a weak D match, TRBD1 (6 bases). V was shortened by 3 bases and J by 2 bases, with 14 bases between the two germline ends. This CDR3 is 15 amino acids long. Germline V gene lookup returns CDR1 SGHRS and CDR2 YFSETQ. CDR3 sequence: CASSWRTGIQETQYF. CDR3 in DNA: TGCGCCAGCAGCTGGCGAACAGGGATTCAAGAGACCCAGTACTTC.

V and J are TRBV19 and TRBJ2-2; D uncertain. The CDR3 extends over 12 amino acids. The ends were cut back, 11 bases at V and 7 bases at J, with 14 bases in the middle. CDR1 is LNHDA and CDR2 is SQIVND in the germline V gene (reference sequence). This chain's CDR3 is CAGNSGIGELFF. The CDR3 region has the DNA TGTGCCGGGAACAGTGGTATCGGGGAGCTGTTTTTT.

This clonotype has a count of ten or more. J is TRBJ2-1 and V is TRBV12-3 or TRBV12-4; the match to TRBD1 covers 10 bases. J was trimmed by 8 bases and V by 6 bases; bases with no gene match: 10. This CDR3 region has 15 residues. The CDR3 loop reads CASRSQGQGVDEQFF. The CDR3 DNA is TGTGCCAGCAGGTCTCAAGGACAGGGGGTCGATGAGCAGTTCTTC.